This T cell receptor (beta chain) was sequenced in a study of cytomegalovirus exposure and HLA in healthy donors. V was shortened by 0 bases and J by 0 bases, with 6 bases between the two germline ends. The V gene's germline CDR1 is MNHEY and CDR2 SMNVEV (reference sequence). The CDR3 has 15 residues. A roughly 120-subject validation cohort, separate from the approximately 670-subject first cohort, supplied the donors. The method was immunoSEQ multiplex PCR; TCRdb's version includes in-frame clones alone and lacks a portion of them. The table has some 66,000 clones, approximately 97% seen once. Sequenced material: PBMCs. V and J are TRBV27 and TRBJ1-3; D gene unclear. This clonotype originated in a woman aged 18-30 years in good health and CMV-seropositive. The CDR3 loop is CASSLSGSSGNTIYF. The DNA of the CDR3 is TGTGCCAGCAGTTTATCGGGGAGCTCTGGAAACACCATATATTTT.